The 19 T cell receptor beta chains listed next were all sequenced from one sample in a study of molecular identifiers for immune sequencing clone quantification. Each CDR3 protein gets one entry after TCRdb re-called the PCR reads with MiXCR. This repertoire shows a few hundred thousand distinct CDR3 sequences, roughly a fifth found once; its top ten account for around 0.84%. Source material: naive CD8+ T cells from blood, with Jurkat cell RNA spiked in. The subset was: FACS-sorted CD8+CD4-CCR7+CD45RA+ naive T cells. All receptors derive from a human donor in good health. Some libraries in this study had Jurkat cell RNA spiked in.

This clonotype appeared many times. A junction end diverges from the germline sequence, so it may reflect a read error. The V gene is TRBV30, the J gene TRBJ2-2; no reliable D call. CDR3 length: 14 residues. The germline V gene has CDR1 GTSNPN and CDR2 SVGIG (reference sequence). CDR3 coding DNA: TGTGCCAGGAGTAATGGAGCTGGGACCGGGGAGCTGTTTTTT. Translation: CARSNGAGTGELFF. Supplemented by reference TRBV30 and TRBJ2-2, the full variable domain reads SQTIHQWPATLVQPVGSPLSLECTVEGTSNPNLYWYRQAAGRGLQLLFYSVGIGQISSEVPQNLSASRPQDRQFILSSKKLLLSDSGFYLCARSNGAGTGELFFGEGSRLTVL.

This clonotype was detected only a few times. The chain employs TRBV27 and TRBJ2-5, with unresolved D. V shed 6 bases and J shed 5 bases, with 7 bases lying between them. Germline loops: CDR1 MNHEY, CDR2 SMNVEV (reference sequence). The CDR3 spans 11 residues. The CDR3 coding sequence is TGTGCCAGCAGGTTCGGCGAGACCCAGTACTTC. Translated, it gives CASRFGETQYF.

The table lists this clonotype with many counts. The rearrangement joins TRBV27 to TRBJ2-5, with D perhaps TRBD2 (6 bases). CDR1 is MNHEY, CDR2 SMNVEV, per germline (reference sequence). The CDR3 has 15 amino acids. V was pared by 0 bases and J by 5 bases, with 13 bases between. The CDR3 nucleotides read TGTGCCAGCAGTTTATCAGGGACCGCGGGGGAGACCCAGTACTTC. Amino acid sequence: CASSLSGTAGETQYF.

The V and J genes are TRBV13 and TRBJ2-7; a possible D gene is TRBD1 (6 bases). Germline assignment: CDR1 PRHDT and CDR2 FYEKMQ (reference sequence). The CDR3 length is 14 residues. Trimming removed 5 bases from V and 3 bases from J, with 14 bases in between. The CDR3 sequence: CASSKPGHIYEQYF. Here the CDR3 DNA reads TGTGCCAGCAGCAAACCGGGACACATCTACGAGCAGTACTTC.

There are many counts of this clonotype. The chain recombines TRBV7-2 with TRBJ2-4, with no clear D. Germline CDR1 and CDR2: SGHTA and FQGNSA. The V end lost 3 bases, the J end lost 0 bases, and 9 bases lay between the germline ends. The CDR3 runs 15 residues. The CDR3 DNA follows: TGTGCCAGCAGCTTTTTGGGTGTAGCCAAAAACATTCAGTACTTC. Translating gives CASSFLGVAKNIQYF.

This clonotype has a handful of counts. This rearrangement joins TRBV7-9 to TRBJ2-1, with D maybe TRBD1 (6 bases). Germline CDR1 SEHNR, CDR2 FQNEAQ (reference sequence). Trimming cost V 3 bases and J 2 bases, with 14 bases left between them. This CDR3 contains 16 residues. CDR3 sequence (DNA): TGTGCCAGCAGCTTCGCCCTAGGGGGACCCTACAATGAGCAGTTCTTC. Translation: CASSFALGGPYNEQFF. The full variable domain, its missing parts supplied by reference TRBV7-9 and TRBJ2-1, is DTGVSQNPRHKITKRGQNVTFRCDPISEHNRLYWYRQTLGQGPEFLTYFQNEAQLEKSRLLSDRFSAERPKGSFSTLEIQRTEQGDSAMYLCASSFALGGPYNEQFFGPGTRLTVL.

This clonotype was seen a single time. This sequence may be a read error, since a much larger clone differs from it by one base. V usage is TRBV7-2 and J usage is TRBJ2-7; D uncertain. Germline CDR1 and CDR2: SGHTA and FQGNSA. The CDR3 is 14 residues long. This CDR3 reads CASSFGWAVYGQYF. For the CDR3, the DNA is TGTGCCAGCAGCTTCGGCTGGGCGGTCTACGGGCAGTACTTC.

To note about this clonotype: Possible read error: a much larger clone is one base away. The chain has TRBV7-2 and TRBJ1-1; D might be TRBD1 (6 bases). CDR1 is SGHTA and CDR2 is FQGNSA in the germline V gene. This CDR3 comprises 14 residues. The DNA of the CDR3 is TGTGCCAGCAGCTCCGGGGCAGGGGCCACTGAAGCTTCCTTT. Its translation: CASSSGAGATEASF.

This clonotype was observed many times. This chain uses TRBV7-9 with TRBJ2-5; the match to TRBD1 covers 7 bases. Per the germline V gene, CDR1 is SEHNR and CDR2 is FQNEAQ (reference sequence). The CDR3 has 17 amino acids. V lost 1 base, J lost 3 bases, and 11 bases stayed unmatched. The CDR3 region is CASSLEDGQATKETQYF. CDR3 bases: TGTGCCAGCAGCTTAGAAGATGGACAGGCGACCAAAGAGACCCAGTACTTC.

The table lists this clonotype with many counts. The V gene is TRBV6-5, the J gene TRBJ2-1, with a tentative D call TRBD1 (5 bases). The CDR3 has 14 amino acids. V was cut by 0 bases and J by 12 bases, with 15 bases left in between. Germline CDR1 is MNHEY and CDR2 is SVGAGI. CDR3 protein: CASSYSGRSWGQFF. The DNA for the CDR3 is TGTGCCAGCAGTTACTCGGGGCGGAGCTGGGGGCAGTTCTTC.

This clonotype came up a few times. CDR3 sequence reads: CASSAKRTGKAFF. Written as DNA, the CDR3 is TGTGCCAGCAGTGCAAAAAGGACCGGGAAAGCTTTCTTT. The chain combines TRBV9 with TRBJ1-1; no definite D call. The CDR3 has 13 amino acids. The germline V gene has CDR1 SGDLS and CDR2 YYNGEE. V lost 5 bases and J 9 bases, leaving 17 bases between the germline ends.

Ten or more counts support this clonotype. The chain recombines TRBV3-1 with TRBJ1-1; tentative D call: TRBD1 (5 bases). This CDR3 region has 15 residues. Germline CDR1 LGHDT, CDR2 YNNKEL (reference sequence). V lost 4 bases and J 3 bases, leaving 15 bases between the germline ends. CDR3 amino acids: CASSPRLRADTEAFF. CDR3 nucleotide sequence: TGTGCCAGCAGCCCCCGTCTCAGGGCGGACACTGAAGCTTTCTTT.

This clonotype occurred many times. The gene calls are TRBV6-5 and TRBJ1-1, with D possibly matching TRBD1 (6 bases). The ends were cut back, 6 bases at V and 7 bases at J, with 12 bases in the middle. Germline lookup yields CDR1 MNHEY and CDR2 SVGAGI. The CDR3 contains 12 residues. For the CDR3, the DNA is TGTGCCAGCAGCTCGAACAGGGTTGAAGCTTTCTTT. This codes for CASSSNRVEAFF.

This chain joins TRBV6-5 and TRBJ1-2; 8 bases agree with TRBD1. Per the germline V gene, CDR1 is MNHEY and CDR2 is SVGAGI. This CDR3 is built from 16 residues. V dropped 5 bases and J dropped 4; count of bases not matched to a gene: 12. The DNA of the CDR3 is TGTGCCAGCAGTCAGCTGGTGGACAGGGAGACCTATGGCTACACCTTC. This translates into CASSQLVDRETYGYTF.

The chain uses TRBV12-3 or TRBV12-4 and TRBJ2-4; 7 positions match TRBD1. Losses at the gene ends were 5 bases for V and 0 bases for J; bases not matched to a gene: 4. The CDR3 runs 15 residues. The CDR3 sequence: CASSHTGVAKNIQYF. CDR3 coding DNA: TGTGCCAGCAGTCATACAGGGGTAGCCAAAAACATTCAGTACTTC.

Comments on this clonotype: This sequence may be a read error, since a much larger clone differs from it by one base. It is likely a read error, because the conserved phenylalanine at the end of the CDR3 is missing. This rearrangement joins TRBV4-1 to TRBJ1-2; D remains unclear. The CDR3 loop spans 17 amino acids. Germline lookup yields CDR1 MGHRA and CDR2 YSYEKL. Between the trimmed V and J ends, which lost 0 bases and 7 bases, there was a span of 21 bases. In DNA, the CDR3 is TGCGCCAGCAGCCAAGATATTCCGGGTCCCATCGACGCTGGCTACACCCTC. Amino acid sequence: CASSQDIPGPIDAGYTL.

This clonotype was counted between two and nine times. CDR3 sequence reads: CASSYRGDGNTIYF. The CDR3 nucleotides read TGTGCCAGCAGTTACCGGGGCGATGGAAACACCATATATTTT. The chain uses TRBV6-2 or TRBV6-3 and TRBJ1-3; D possibly corresponds to TRBD1 (5 bases). CDR1 is MNHEY and CDR2 is SVGEGT in the germline V gene. The CDR3 has 14 amino acids. V lost 2 bases, J lost 3 bases, and 8 bases lay in between.

The V and J genes are TRBV3-1 and TRBJ2-5; unclear D gene. CDR3 size: 13 residues. Trimming cost V 5 bases and J 0 bases, with 7 bases left between them. In germline, CDR1 is LGHDT, CDR2 YNNKEL (reference sequence). CDR3 DNA: TGTGCCAGCAGCACCAGACACCAAGAGACCCAGTACTTC. Its translation is CASSTRHQETQYF.

This clonotype was found many times. The chain employs TRBV29-1 and TRBJ2-3, with a weak D call TRBD2 (6 bases). V lost 4 bases to trimming and J lost 3 bases, with 11 bases between them. The CDR3 is 13 amino acids. CDR1 is SQVTM and CDR2 is ANQGSEA in the germline V gene. The DNA of the CDR3 is TGCAGCGTTGTTTCTCTAGCGACAGATACGCAGTATTTT. This encodes CSVVSLATDTQYF.